The 24 T cell receptor beta chains below all came from one sample that was sequenced in a study of shared clonotypes between healthy human individuals. Produced via immunoSEQ multiplex PCR; TCRdb's table is partial and in-frame only. The repertoire has 2 million to 2.5 million clones, approximately 96% of them found once; the top ten carry 0.13%. Source material: naive CD4+ T cells sorted from blood. Subset in this sample: CD45RA+ positively selected. These receptors all stem from a young man in good health.

The sample holds one count of this clone. The chain employs TRBV5-6 and TRBJ1-6; no firm D call. The CDR3 is 16 residues long. V was trimmed by 0 bases and J by 0 bases, leaving 7 bases between them. Germline lookup yields CDR1 SGHDT and CDR2 YYEEEE. DNA for the CDR3: TGTGCCAGCAGCTTGGCGGCGAGCTCCTATAATTCACCCCTCCACTTT. It encodes CASSLAASSYNSPLHF.

This chain connects TRBV5-1 to TRBJ2-3, with TRBD1 identical over 7 bases. Germline CDR1 reads SGHRS; CDR2 reads YFSETQ. This CDR3 spans 14 amino acids. V shed 3 bases and J 7 bases; nucleotides not matched to a gene: 8. Here the CDR3 reads CASSWLDRPNTQYF. The CDR3 DNA is TGCGCCAGCAGCTGGTTGGACAGGCCGAATACGCAGTATTTT.

CDR3 nucleotides: TGTGCCAGCAGCTTAGGCGGGGGGCGCACTGGCAATCAGCCCCAGCATTTT. Its translation: CASSLGGGRTGNQPQHF. This chain joins TRBV7-2 and TRBJ1-5, with D possibly matching TRBD1 (6 bases). The length of the CDR3 is 17 residues. Germline V gene sequence: CDR1 SGHTA, CDR2 FQGNSA. V shed 1 base and J shed 2 bases, with 15 bases lying between them.

The V call is TRBV9, the J call TRBJ1-5; D is undetermined. Between the trimmed V and J ends, which lost 1 base and 0 bases, there was a span of 8 bases. The CDR3 spans 15 residues. The germline gives CDR1 SGDLS, CDR2 YYNGEE. The CDR3 is CASSVRGDSNQPQHF. DNA of the CDR3: TGTGCCAGCAGCGTAAGAGGCGATAGCAATCAGCCCCAGCATTTT.

The chain recombines TRBV5-4 with TRBJ1-4, with D possibly matching TRBD1 (6 bases). The CDR3 has 14 residues. Trimming removed 4 bases at V and 7 bases at J, with 14 bases between. Per the germline V gene, CDR1 is SGHNT and CDR2 is YYREEE (reference sequence). The CDR3 region has the DNA TGTGCCAGCAGCCTTGGGGGGGCCGGTGAAAAACTGTTTTTT. Protein product: CASSLGGAGEKLFF. Looking up the rest from reference TRBV5-4 and TRBJ1-4 gives the full variable domain: ETGVTQSPTHLIKTRGQQVTLRCSSQSGHNTVSWYQQALGQGPQFIFQYYREEENGRGNFPPRFSGLQFPNYSSELNVNALELDDSALYLCASSLGGAGEKLFFGSGTQLSVL.

The sample holds one count of this clone. V and J are TRBV7-2 and TRBJ2-7; 8 nucleotides agree with TRBD1. Germline V gene data show CDR1 as SGHTA and CDR2 as FQGNSA. CDR3 size: 18 residues. J was trimmed by 0 bases and V by 1 base; bases with no gene match: 11. The CDR3 loop is CASSLGTQWTGSSYEQYF. CDR3 sequence (DNA): TGTGCCAGCAGCTTAGGCACGCAATGGACAGGGAGCTCCTACGAGCAGTACTTC.

This clone has more than one count but fewer than ten. This sequence joins TRBV7-3 and TRBJ1-2; no definite D call. Germline loops: CDR1 SGHTA, CDR2 FQGTGA. The V and J ends lost 3 bases and 0 bases respectively, with 5 bases between them. This CDR3 region has 13 residues. CDR3 region: CASSLTSNYGYTF. The CDR3 DNA follows: TGTGCCAGCAGCTTGACATCTAACTATGGCTACACCTTC.

This chain joins TRBV10-3 and TRBJ1-4, with D maybe TRBD1 (6 bases). The length of the CDR3 is 14 residues. The V gene's germline CDR1 is ENHRY and CDR2 SYGVKD. V was clipped by 2 bases and J by 8 bases, with 12 bases between them. The CDR3 coding sequence is TGTGCCATCAGTGAGCGGGGGGCTGGGGAAAAACTGTTTTTT. It is translated as CAISERGAGEKLFF.

The rearrangement uses TRBV19 and TRBJ2-5; D might be TRBD1 or TRBD2, each matching 6 bases. This CDR3 contains 13 residues. CDR1 LNHDA and CDR2 SQIVND come from the germline V gene (reference sequence). The germline V and J ends were trimmed by 5 bases and 4 bases, with 11 bases remaining between them. The CDR3, as DNA: TGTGCCAGTAGTGTTCCGGGGGCAGAGACCCAGTACTTC. Protein sequence: CASSVPGAETQYF. Full variable domain (outside the CDR3, taken from reference TRBV19 and TRBJ2-5): DGGITQSPKYLFRKEGQNVTLSCEQNLNHDAMYWYRQDPGQGLRLIYYSQIVNDFQKGDIAEGYSVSREKKESFPLTVTSAQKNPTAFYLCASSVPGAETQYFGPGTRLLVL.

The chain recombines TRBV7-2 with TRBJ1-2, with 8 positions matching TRBD1. This CDR3 contains 16 residues. Germline values: CDR1 SGHTA, CDR2 FQGNSA. J gave up 4 bases and V 5 bases, and 12 bases lay outside the gene matches. Written as DNA, the CDR3 is TGTGCCAGCAGCCCTTCATCGGACAGGGCCCTCTATGGCTACACCTTC. This sequence encodes CASSPSSDRALYGYTF.

This sequence joins TRBV2 and TRBJ1-5, with 11 positions matching TRBD1. The CDR3 loop spans 16 amino acids. V was clipped by 6 bases and J by 7 bases; unmatched bases: 11. Germline CDR1 and CDR2: SNHLY and FYNNEI. CDR3 DNA: TGTGCCAGCAGCCAACCGGGACAGGGGGGGCGACAGCCCCAGCATTTT. As protein: CASSQPGQGGRQPQHF.

The rearrangement joins TRBV25-1 to TRBJ1-2; D is uncertain. The germline V and J ends were trimmed by 6 bases and 2 bases, with 10 bases remaining between them. The length of the CDR3 is 13 residues. The germline CDR1 and CDR2 sequences are MGHDK and SYGVNS. The CDR3 protein is CASSPGWNYGYTF. The CDR3 bases are TGTGCCAGCAGCCCCGGGTGGAACTATGGCTACACCTTC.

This clone was detected once. Other DNA sequences within the sample encode an identical CDR3. This chain connects TRBV13 to TRBJ2-3; D is undetermined. The CDR3 has 12 residues. Trimming removed 3 bases from V and 2 bases from J, with 3 bases in between. CDR1 and CDR2 from the germline V gene are PRHDT and FYEKMQ (reference sequence). The chain's CDR3 is CASSFSTDTQYF. The CDR3 DNA sequence: TGTGCCAGCAGCTTCTCCACAGATACGCAGTATTTT. The full variable domain, with the rest looked up from reference TRBV13 and TRBJ2-3, is AAGVIQSPRHLIKEKRETATLKCYPIPRHDTVYWYQQGPGQDPQFLISFYEKMQSDKGSIPDRFSAQQFSDYHSELNMSSLELGDSALYFCASSFSTDTQYFGPGTRLTVL.

The rearrangement uses TRBV7-2 and TRBJ2-5; D gene ambiguous. CDR3 length: 14 residues. V was pared by 5 bases and J by 4 bases, with 14 bases between. Germline lookup yields CDR1 SGHTA and CDR2 FQGNSA. CDR3 loop: CASSPMTPPETQYF. DNA of the CDR3: TGTGCCAGCAGCCCCATGACACCTCCAGAGACCCAGTACTTC.

The V gene is TRBV30, the J gene TRBJ1-1, with D perhaps TRBD1 (5 bases). V was shortened by 4 bases and J by 6 bases, with 12 bases between the two germline ends. Germline V gene lookup returns CDR1 GTSNPN and CDR2 SVGIG (reference sequence). There are 12 residues in the CDR3. Here the CDR3 reads CAWKLWGPEAFF. The CDR3 DNA reads TGTGCCTGGAAACTATGGGGCCCTGAAGCTTTCTTT.

This rearrangement joins TRBV5-1 to TRBJ2-3, with unresolved D. The germline V gene encodes CDR1 SGHRS and CDR2 YFSETQ. The V and J ends lost 2 bases and 2 bases respectively, with 9 bases between them. This CDR3 has 14 residues. CDR3 nucleotides: TGCGCCAGCAGCTTAGAAGTTCCCACAGATACGCAGTATTTT. Translating it yields CASSLEVPTDTQYF.

The chain links TRBV2 to TRBJ2-5; 7 bases fit TRBD1. CDR1 SNHLY and CDR2 FYNNEI come from the germline V gene. CDR3 length: 16 amino acids. V lost 4 bases and J lost 7; bases outside the gene matches: 15. Here the CDR3 reads CASSADRISRRGTQYF. The CDR3 bases are TGTGCCAGCAGTGCGGACAGGATTTCGCGTAGGGGGACCCAGTACTTC.

The V and J genes are TRBV6-1 and TRBJ2-5; D perhaps matches TRBD1 (5 bases). This CDR3 is 13 amino acids long. CDR1 and CDR2 (germline): MNHNS, SASEGT. Deletions cut 11 bases from V and 7 bases from J, with 20 bases between. The DNA of the CDR3 is TGTGCCGGAAGCCAGGGAATTGAGGCGACCCAGTACTTC. Translation gives CAGSQGIEATQYF.

With respect to this clone: The identical CDR3 is also encoded by other nucleotide sequences in the sample. The rearrangement uses TRBV18 and TRBJ1-2, with 7 bases that match TRBD1. The germline V gene has CDR1 KGHSH and CDR2 LQKENI. The CDR3 spans 13 residues. Germline trimming cut 2 bases from V and 5 bases from J; bases unmatched to any gene: 2. The CDR3 protein is CASSPDRDYGYTF. For the CDR3, the DNA is TGTGCCAGCTCACCAGACAGGGATTATGGCTACACCTTC.

CDR3 DNA sequence: TGCGCCAGCAGCTTGGTTTCCATGAGCACAGATACGCAGTATTTT. Its translation: CASSLVSMSTDTQYF. The chain employs TRBV5-1 and TRBJ2-3; D is unresolved. The CDR3 is 15 residues long. Trimming cost V 0 bases and J 0 bases, with 8 bases left between them. Germline loops: CDR1 SGHRS, CDR2 YFSETQ.

The V gene is TRBV6-1, the J gene TRBJ2-3, with 11 bases aligning to TRBD2. V lost 10 bases to trimming and J lost 5 bases; unmatched junction nucleotides: 8. Per the germline V gene, CDR1 is MNHNS and CDR2 is SASEGT. The length of the CDR3 is 14 residues. CDR3 sequence (DNA): TGTGCCACCGCTAGCGGGGGGCTCGGAGATACGCAGTATTTT. Its protein is CATASGGLGDTQYF.

The chain recombines TRBV5-4 with TRBJ2-7; D not certain. Germline V lookup: CDR1 SGHNT, CDR2 YYREEE (reference sequence). The CDR3 runs 13 residues. V shed 0 bases and J shed 0 bases, with 4 bases lying between them. The CDR3 bases are TGTGCCAGCAGCTTGGCCGTCTCCTACGAGCAGTACTTC. Residues: CASSLAVSYEQYF.

This chain joins TRBV5-6 and TRBJ2-5, with unresolved D. The CDR3 loop spans 13 amino acids. In germline, CDR1 is SGHDT, CDR2 YYEEEE. V gave up 0 bases and J gave up 4 bases, with 7 bases separating them. The CDR3 sequence: CASSLGRAETQYF. CDR3 nucleotide sequence: TGTGCCAGCAGCTTGGGAAGGGCAGAGACCCAGTACTTC.

V and J are TRBV2 and TRBJ1-1; 8 positions agree with TRBD1. Looked up from germline, CDR1 is SNHLY and CDR2 is FYNNEI. The CDR3 extends over 15 amino acids. V lost 6 bases to trimming and J lost 1 base; unmatched junction nucleotides: 7. In DNA form, the CDR3 reads TGTGCCAGCAGACCGCCCGGGACAGGGAACACTGAAGCTTTCTTT. Translated: CASRPPGTGNTEAFF.